A selection of T cell receptor beta chains follows, all from one sample in a study of cytomegalovirus exposure and HLA in healthy donors. Libraries were prepared by immunoSEQ multiplex PCR; TCRdb keeps only in-frame clonotypes and omits some of them. This table has about 130,000 clones, about 80% appearing once. Sequencing was carried out using PBMCs. The receptors originated from a man in his forties in good health and CMV-seronegative. Each CDR3 is given without its conserved first and last residue.

v_gene	j_gene	CDR3aa
TRBV5-1	TRBJ2-3	ASSPGVSPGFRTDTQY
TRBV6-1	TRBJ2-5	ASSPLPLETQY
TRBV2	TRBJ2-2	ASRVGTGGTGELF
TRBV6-1	TRBJ1-4	ASSGGPSLSNEKLF
TRBV7-8	TRBJ2-1	ASSLGLAGNYNEQF
TRBV6-5	TRBJ1-1	ATRTGVNTEAF
TRBV5-8	TRBJ2-7	ASSQISRDRGYEQY
TRBV7-2	TRBJ2-7	ASSLSLIAYEQY
TRBV28	TRBJ2-5	ASSPGQRLGETQY
TRBV28	TRBJ2-7	ASSGGTSGSSSYEQY
TRBV10-3	TRBJ2-1	AISDSRGGNDKQF
TRBV7-9	TRBJ2-1	ASSPRDSEEF
TRBV19	TRBJ2-5	ASSITGQETQY
TRBV7-2	TRBJ2-5	ASSLGRSQETQY
TRBV5-1	TRBJ2-6	ASSRWTSGETGANVLT
TRBV2	TRBJ2-2	ASNRDDGELF
TRBV5-1	TRBJ2-4	ASSTLGTGGRNIQY
TRBV6-5	TRBJ2-2	ASSYQTTGLAGELF
TRBV29-1	TRBJ1-2	SVGGGPGLYT
TRBV27	TRBJ2-1	ASSSGTGGGGNEQF
TRBV5-5	TRBJ2-3	ASSLGPNLQGSLVDTQY
TRBV30	TRBJ2-7	AWSVRGEQY
TRBV7-9	TRBJ1-1	ASSQQMNTEAF
TRBV5-5	TRBJ2-1	ASSADRAEYNEQF
TRBV10-3	TRBJ1-1	ATRSQDEAF
TRBV5-1	TRBJ2-3	ASSLIGGGTKHSDTQY
TRBV30	TRBJ1-2	ALARTTPGYT
TRBV25-1	TRBJ2-7	ASSTSRGGEQY
TRBV2	TRBJ2-5	ASSVDRGWETQY
TRBV4-2	TRBJ1-6	ASSQEVSSYNSPLH
TRBV30	TRBJ1-1	AWRGQLNTEAF
TRBV18	TRBJ1-4	ASSQEPGQGAGKLF